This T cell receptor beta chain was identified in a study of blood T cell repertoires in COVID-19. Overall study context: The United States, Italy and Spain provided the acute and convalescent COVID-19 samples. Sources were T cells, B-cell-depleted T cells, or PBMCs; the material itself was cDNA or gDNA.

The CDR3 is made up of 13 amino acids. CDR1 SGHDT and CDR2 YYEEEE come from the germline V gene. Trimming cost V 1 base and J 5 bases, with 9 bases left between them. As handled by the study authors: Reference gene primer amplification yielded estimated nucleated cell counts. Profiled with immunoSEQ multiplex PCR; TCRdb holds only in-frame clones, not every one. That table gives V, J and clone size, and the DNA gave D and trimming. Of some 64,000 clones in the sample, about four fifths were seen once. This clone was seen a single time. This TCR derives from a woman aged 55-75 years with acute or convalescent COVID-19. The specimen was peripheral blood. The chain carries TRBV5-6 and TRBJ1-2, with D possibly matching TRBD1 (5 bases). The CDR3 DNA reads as TGTGCCAGCAGCTTGCTGGGGCCGTATGGCTACACCTTC. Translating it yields CASSLLGPYGYTF.